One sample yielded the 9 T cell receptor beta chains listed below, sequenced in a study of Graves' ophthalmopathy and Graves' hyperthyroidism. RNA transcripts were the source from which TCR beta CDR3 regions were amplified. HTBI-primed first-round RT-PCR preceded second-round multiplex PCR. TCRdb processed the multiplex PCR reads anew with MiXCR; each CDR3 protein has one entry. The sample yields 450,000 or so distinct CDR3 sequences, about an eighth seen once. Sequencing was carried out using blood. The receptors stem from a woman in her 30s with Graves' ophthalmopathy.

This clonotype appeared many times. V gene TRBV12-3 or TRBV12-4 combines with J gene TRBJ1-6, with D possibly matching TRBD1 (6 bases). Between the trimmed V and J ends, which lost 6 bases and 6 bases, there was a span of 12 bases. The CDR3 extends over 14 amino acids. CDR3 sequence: CASRPDSLNSPLHF. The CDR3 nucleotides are TGTGCCAGCAGACCGGACAGTCTTAATTCACCCCTCCACTTT.

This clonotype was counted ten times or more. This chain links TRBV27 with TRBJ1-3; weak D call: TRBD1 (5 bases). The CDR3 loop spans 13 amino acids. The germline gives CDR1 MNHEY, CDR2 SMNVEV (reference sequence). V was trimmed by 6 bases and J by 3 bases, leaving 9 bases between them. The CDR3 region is CASSHRFGNTIYF. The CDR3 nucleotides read TGTGCCAGCAGCCACAGGTTTGGAAACACCATATATTTT.

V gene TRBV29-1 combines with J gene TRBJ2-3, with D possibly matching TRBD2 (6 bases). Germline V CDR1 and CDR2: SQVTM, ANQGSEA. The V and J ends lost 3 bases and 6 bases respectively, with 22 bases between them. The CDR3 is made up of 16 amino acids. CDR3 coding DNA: TGCAGCGTTGAGGGGGGAGGAGGAAGCGGGCCTGATACGCAGTATTTT. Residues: CSVEGGGGSGPDTQYF.

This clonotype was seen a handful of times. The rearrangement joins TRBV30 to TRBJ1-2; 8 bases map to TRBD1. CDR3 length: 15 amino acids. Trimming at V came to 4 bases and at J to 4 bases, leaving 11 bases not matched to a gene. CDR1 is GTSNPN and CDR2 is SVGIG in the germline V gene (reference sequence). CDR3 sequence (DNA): TGTGCCTGGACCGCAGGGGGCGGGGAGGGCTATGGCTACACCTTC. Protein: CAWTAGGGEGYGYTF.

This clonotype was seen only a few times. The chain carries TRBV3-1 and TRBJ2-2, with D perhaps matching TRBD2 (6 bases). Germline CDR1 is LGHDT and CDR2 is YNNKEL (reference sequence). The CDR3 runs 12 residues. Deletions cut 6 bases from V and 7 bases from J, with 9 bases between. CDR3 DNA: TGTGCCAGCAGGCGAGCGGGCGGGGAGCTGTTTTTT. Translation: CASRRAGGELFF.

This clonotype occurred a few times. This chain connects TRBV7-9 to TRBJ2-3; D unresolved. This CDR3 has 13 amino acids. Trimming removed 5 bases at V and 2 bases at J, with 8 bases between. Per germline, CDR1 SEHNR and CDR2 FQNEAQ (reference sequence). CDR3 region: CASSPGPTDTQYF. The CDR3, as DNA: TGTGCCAGCAGCCCCGGCCCCACAGATACGCAGTATTTT.

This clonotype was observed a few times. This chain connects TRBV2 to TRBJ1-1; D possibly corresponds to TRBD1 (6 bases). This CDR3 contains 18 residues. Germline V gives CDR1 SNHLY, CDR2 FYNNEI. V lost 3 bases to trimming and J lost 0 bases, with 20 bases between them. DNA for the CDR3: TGTGCCAGCAGTGATCTCCACGGGACACGAACAGTGAACACTGAAGCTTTCTTT. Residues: CASSDLHGTRTVNTEAFF. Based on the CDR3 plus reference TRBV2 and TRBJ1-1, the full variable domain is EPEVTQTPSHQVTQMGQEVILRCVPISNHLYFYWYRQILGQKVEFLVSFYNNEISEKSEIFDDQFSVERPDGSNFTLKIRSTKLEDSAMYFCASSDLHGTRTVNTEAFFGQGTRLTVV.

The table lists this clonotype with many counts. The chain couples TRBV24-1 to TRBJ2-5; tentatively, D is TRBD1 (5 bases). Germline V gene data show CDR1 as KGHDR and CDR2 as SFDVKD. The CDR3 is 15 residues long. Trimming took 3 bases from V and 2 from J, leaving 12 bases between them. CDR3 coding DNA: TGTGCCACCAGTGATGTCCGACAGATTCAAGAGACCCAGTACTTC. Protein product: CATSDVRQIQETQYF.

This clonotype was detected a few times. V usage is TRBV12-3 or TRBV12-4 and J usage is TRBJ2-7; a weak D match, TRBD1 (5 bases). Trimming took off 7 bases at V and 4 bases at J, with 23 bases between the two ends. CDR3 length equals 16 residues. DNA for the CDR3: TGTGCCAGCACCCCGACCATTTATGCAGGGCCTTACGAGCAGTACTTC. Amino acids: CASTPTIYAGPYEQYF.